This TCR beta chain originates from a study of T cell repertoires in aging, cancer and after chemotherapy. At the level of the study: Glioblastoma patients receiving temozolomide-based therapy gave paired samples before and after chemotherapy. Study-wide findings and caveats: Median generation probability rose over the chemotherapy interval in each cancer cohort, suggesting rebound thymic output.

This CDR3 region has 14 residues. CDR1 and CDR2 (germline): MNHEY, SVGEGT. A mixed TRB-A/B primer pool amplified rearranged TRB by multiplex touch-down PCR. TCRdb independently ran MiXCR on the multiplex PCR reads; one entry per CDR3 protein. The sample holds about 1,500 distinct CDR3 sequences, 39% seen once. The template was genomic DNA from peripheral blood, not RNA. Worth noting for this clonotype: What it binds is unknown.

This chain joins TRBV6-2 or TRBV6-3 and TRBJ2-1; 11 bases line up with TRBD1. The J call may be wrong; the DNA end is better matched by TRBJ2-7. The sequenced sample was blood. This receptor was obtained from a human donor with a solid tumor. The CDR3 sequence is CASSYGGTGGEQYF. In DNA form, the CDR3 reads TGTGCCAGCAGTTACGGTGGGACAGGGGGCGAGCAGTACTTC.